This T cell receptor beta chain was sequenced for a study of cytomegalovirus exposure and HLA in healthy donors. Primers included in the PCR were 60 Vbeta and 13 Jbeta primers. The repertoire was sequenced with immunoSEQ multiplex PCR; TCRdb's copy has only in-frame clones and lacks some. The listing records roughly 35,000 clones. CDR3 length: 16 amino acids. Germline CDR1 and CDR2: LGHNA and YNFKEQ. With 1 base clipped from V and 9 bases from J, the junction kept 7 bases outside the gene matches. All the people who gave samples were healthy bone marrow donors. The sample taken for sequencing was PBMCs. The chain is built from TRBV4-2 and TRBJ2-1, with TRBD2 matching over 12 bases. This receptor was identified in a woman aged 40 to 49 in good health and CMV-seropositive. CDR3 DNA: TGTGCCAGCAGCCAAGTTTTAGGACTAGCGGGAACTGAGCAGTTCTTC. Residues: CASSQVLGLAGTEQFF.